These T cell receptor beta chains were read from a single sample in a study of response to subunit inactivated influenza vaccine. TCRdb re-called the RT-PCR reads with MiXCR, one entry per CDR3 protein. Found here are a few hundred thousand distinct CDR3 sequences, 14% of them singletons; the top ten hold roughly 11%. The sample was PBMCs from blood, taken approximately 13 days after vaccination. The origin of the receptors is a man over 45 who received an inactivated influenza vaccine. Each CDR3 is given with its conserved first and last residue. The D gene is left open where the match is weak. Where a row states a size, it is once, few, many or the class of an expanded clone; other rows omit it.

d_call j_call clone_size v_call cdr3_nt cdr3_aa
- TRBJ2-7 many TRBV12-3/TRBV12-4 TGTGCCAGCAGTAACCGATCGGGACGAACCTACGAGCAGTACTTC CASSNRSGRTYEQYF
- TRBJ1-1 few TRBV5-1 TGCGCCAGCAGCTTTCAGGGATCTGTCACTGAAGCTTTCTTT CASSFQGSVTEAFF
TRBD1 TRBJ1-1 - TRBV18 TGTGCCAGCGCCGGGACAGGGGTTATCGCCACTGAAGCTTTCTTT CASAGTGVIATEAFF
- TRBJ2-1 few TRBV5-6 TGTGCCAGCAGCGCCCTGAGCTACAATGAGCAGTTCTTC CASSALSYNEQFF
TRBD1 TRBJ1-6 many TRBV7-2 TGTGCCAGCAGCCCGGGGACAGGGGGCTATTCACCCCTCCACTTT CASSPGTGGYSPLHF
- TRBJ2-1 - TRBV20-1 TGCAGTGCTACGGTTACCAATTACAATGAGCAGTTCTTC CSATVTNYNEQFF
- TRBJ2-1 few TRBV24-1 TGTGCCACCAGTGATCGGGTATTTTACAATGAGCAGTTCTTC CATSDRVFYNEQFF
- TRBJ2-7 - TRBV9 TGTGCCAGCAGCGTGGGGGACGCCTACGAGCAGTACTTC CASSVGDAYEQYF
- TRBJ1-4 many TRBV28 TGTGCCAGCAGCCCGAGTTTGGAGGTGAACCATCTTAATGAAAAACTGTTTTTT CASSPSLEVNHLNEKLFF
- TRBJ1-1 - TRBV20-1 TGCAGTGCTATGCTAGGATCGAAAAAAGAAGCTTTCTTT CSAMLGSKKEAFF
TRBD1 TRBJ2-5 - TRBV7-2 TGTGCCAGCAGCTTAGAAGGGGGCTGGAAGACCCAGTACTTC CASSLEGGWKTQYF
TRBD2 TRBJ2-1 - TRBV20-1 TGCAGTGCTAGAACAAGGGCGGGAGGGGGTTACAATGAGCAGTTCTTC CSARTRAGGGYNEQFF
TRBD1 TRBJ2-2 - TRBV18 TGTGCCAGCTCGATACAGGGGGCCGTCACCGGGGAGCTGTTTTTT CASSIQGAVTGELFF
TRBD2 TRBJ2-1 many TRBV6-2/TRBV6-3 TGTGCCAGCACCACGACTAGCGGTGAGCAGTTCTTC CASTTTSGEQFF
- TRBJ2-3 - TRBV29-1 TGCAGCGTTACAGGGCGCGCAACGGATACGCAGTATTTT CSVTGRATDTQYF
- TRBJ2-1 - TRBV20-1 TGCAGTGCTAGCCGGAGGGTGATTTACAATGAGCAGTTCTTC CSASRRVIYNEQFF
- TRBJ2-1 - TRBV27 TGTGCCAGCAGTTTCGGAATGGGGCTCAATGAGCAGTTCTTC CASSFGMGLNEQFF
- TRBJ2-7 - TRBV2 TGTGCCAGCAGTGATCAGGGGGGCTACGAGCAGTACTTC CASSDQGGYEQYF
TRBD1 TRBJ2-3 few TRBV7-9 TGTGCCAGCGATTACAGGGGTAGCACAGATACGCAGTATTTT CASDYRGSTDTQYF
- TRBJ2-1 - TRBV10-3 TGTGCCATCAGTGAGTCCCGTGGCTCGCCCTACAATGAGCAGTTCTTC CAISESRGSPYNEQFF